This is a list of T cell receptor beta chains from one sample in a study of a mutant IDH1 vaccine in newly diagnosed glioma. The repertoire was sequenced with immunoSEQ multiplex PCR; TCRdb's copy has only in-frame clones and lacks some. Of around 50,000 clones listed, more than 60% are singletons. No antigen has been identified for these receptors. The sequences come from PBMCs, collected from a glioma patient whose treatment included an IDH1 peptide vaccine. The source of these receptors is a man aged 35 to 55 with glioma. CDR3s include the opening cysteine and the closing phenylalanine or tryptophan. The D gene is left open where the match is weak. The listing skips clone size in some rows; elsewhere it reads once, few, many or a size class.

j_call d_call clone_size cdr3_length v_call cdr3_nt cdr3_aa
TRBJ1-2 . . 15 TRBV7-8 TGTGCCAGCAGCTTAGGCTGGGACGTCCTTTATGGCTACACCTTC CASSLGWDVLYGYTF
TRBJ2-6 . . 18 TRBV6-1 TGTGCCAGCAGTGTCCTTCCCCCGGGTCGCTCTGGGGCCAACGTCCTGACTTTC CASSVLPPGRSGANVLTF
TRBJ2-1 . . 14 TRBV7-2 TGTGCCAGCAGCCTTACTACGTTCTACAATGAGCAGTTCTTC CASSLTTFYNEQFF
TRBJ1-5 . . 14 TRBV19 TGTGCCAGTAGCTACGGGGGGGGCAGCCAGCCCCAGCATTTT CASSYGGGSQPQHF
TRBJ2-7 . . 16 TRBV21-1 TGTGCCAGCAGCAAGATTCCGAGGTCGAGCCCCTACGAGCAGTACTTC CASSKIPRSSPYEQYF
TRBJ1-1 TRBD1 few 16 TRBV5-1 TGCGCCAGCAGCTTGGCTGACAGGGGGCGAGGCACTGAAGCTTTCTTT CASSLADRGRGTEAFF
TRBJ2-7 . . 14 TRBV15 TGTGCCACCAGCAGTGGGGGGCCTTCCTACGAGCAGTACTTC CATSSGGPSYEQYF
TRBJ2-2 . medium-sized 14 TRBV7-9 TGTGCCACCAGAGCAGGGGACCGGGGCGGGGAGCTGTTTTTT CATRAGDRGGELFF
TRBJ1-6 TRBD1 . 16 TRBV10-2 TGCGCCAGCAGTACCCTCGGGACAGGTGGTAGTTCACCCCTCCACTTT CASSTLGTGGSSPLHF
TRBJ2-2 . . 13 TRBV5-6 TGTGCCAGCAGCGGGATGTGGGCCGGGGAGCTGTTTTTT CASSGMWAGELFF
TRBJ1-1 . once 13 TRBV6-5 TGTGCCAGCAGTTACCAGGGATACACTGAAGCTTTCTTT CASSYQGYTEAFF
TRBJ1-3 . . 14 TRBV13 TGTGCCAGCAGCTTACCAGGGACTGGAAACACCATATATTTT CASSLPGTGNTIYF
TRBJ1-3 TRBD1 once 14 TRBV19 TGTGCCAGTACCATGGACAGGAGGCTAAACACCATATATTTT CASTMDRRLNTIYF
TRBJ2-1 TRBD2 . 14 TRBV5-6 TGTGCCAGCATGACTAGCGGGGGGGCACGAGAGCAGTTCTTC CASMTSGGAREQFF
TRBJ2-7 . . 12 TRBV30 TGTGCCTGGGCGGAAAGGGGCTACGAGCAGTACTTC CAWAERGYEQYF
TRBJ1-1 . . 13 TRBV10-2 TGCGCCAGCAGTGTACAGACGAACACTGAAGCTTTCTTT CASSVQTNTEAFF
TRBJ2-5 TRBD2 once 17 TRBV4-2 TGTGCCAGCAGCCAAGATGAACGGGGGGGGCCCACCCGAGCCCAGTACTTC CASSQDERGGPTRAQYF
TRBJ2-3 TRBD2 . 16 TRBV9 TGTGCCAGCAGGGGAACCACTAGCGGAGACACAGATACGCAGTATTTT CASRGTTSGDTDTQYF
TRBJ2-3 . once 12 TRBV2 TGTGCCAGCACCAGGGGACCAGATACGCAGTATTTT CASTRGPDTQYF
TRBJ1-4 TRBD1 . 15 TRBV5-8 TGTGCCAGCAGCCCCGGACAGGGAAGTTACGAAAAACTGTTTTTT CASSPGQGSYEKLFF
TRBJ2-7 TRBD1 . 14 TRBV7-9 TGTGCCAGCAGCTCTCAGGGGGCAGGGTACGAGCAGTACTTC CASSSQGAGYEQYF
TRBJ2-3 . . 14 TRBV7-8 TGTGCCAGCAGCCTCCAGGGGGGGGCAGATACGCAGTATTTT CASSLQGGADTQYF
TRBJ2-7 . . 15 TRBV2 TGTGCCAGCAGTGAGGAGCAGGGGAGGACCTACGAGCAGTACTTC CASSEEQGRTYEQYF
TRBJ2-7 . . 14 TRBV10-1 TGCGCCAGCAGTGATCCCAACAGGGACTACGAGCAGTACTTC CASSDPNRDYEQYF
TRBJ2-3 TRBD2 . 20 TRBV4-2 TGTGCCAGCAGCCAAGATGTCGAGCCTAGCGGGGCGTACTCTACAGATACGCAGTATTTT CASSQDVEPSGAYSTDTQYF
TRBJ1-6 . few 11 TRBV7-5 TGTGCCAGACTGCTAGACGCACCCCTCCACTTT CARLLDAPLHF
TRBJ2-7 . . 17 TRBV6-1 TGTGCCAGCAGTGTTTGGGACGTTTCCCTGTCCCCATACGAGCAGTACTTC CASSVWDVSLSPYEQYF
TRBJ1-2 TRBD1 . 15 TRBV12-5 TGTGCTAGTGGTCCTGGGACAGTAACCCCGGGTGGCTACACCTTC CASGPGTVTPGGYTF
TRBJ1-1 TRBD1 . 17 TRBV11-2 TGTGCCAGCAACCTAGCGAGGTTGGGACAGGGGAACACTGAAGCTTTCTTT CASNLARLGQGNTEAFF
TRBJ2-7 . . 12 TRBV10-2 TGCGCCAGCTCGAGGGAGTCCTACGAGCAGTACTTC CASSRESYEQYF
TRBJ1-1 . . 12 TRBV5-6 TGTGCCAGCAGCCTGATGAACACTGAAGCTTTCTTT CASSLMNTEAFF
TRBJ2-2 TRBD1 . 16 TRBV6-5 TGTGCCAGCAGTTACTCTTACAGGGGGCCCCCCGGGGAGCTGTTTTTT CASSYSYRGPPGELFF
TRBJ1-1 . . 14 TRBV5-1 TGCGCCAGCAGCGGAGGGACGGTACAGGCTGAAGCTTTCTTT CASSGGTVQAEAFF
TRBJ2-3 . few 13 TRBV5-1 TGCGCCAGCAGCTTTCCGGGGGAAGATACGCAGTATTTT CASSFPGEDTQYF
TRBJ2-5 . once 17 TRBV5-1 TGCGCCAGCAGCTTGGGATATAGGCCCGGAGGGCAAGAGACCCAGTACTTC CASSLGYRPGGQETQYF
TRBJ1-4 TRBD1 . 16 TRBV12-5 TGTGCTAGTGGGGACGGACAGGGGAGGGCTAATGAAAAACTGTTTTTT CASGDGQGRANEKLFF
TRBJ2-3 . . 13 TRBV7-9 TGTGCCAGCAGCGCCCCTAACACAGATACGCAGTATTTT CASSAPNTDTQYF
TRBJ1-2 . . 13 TRBV2 TGTGCCAGCAGTGTCGGGGTTGACTATGGCTACACCTTC CASSVGVDYGYTF
TRBJ2-7 . . 16 TRBV2 TGTGCCAGCAGTGATCAGGGAGGGGGCGCCTCCTACGAGCAGTACTTC CASSDQGGGASYEQYF
TRBJ2-7 . . 15 TRBV5-6 TGTGCCAGCAGCTTGCTTCCCAAGGGATCGCGGGAGCAGTACTTC CASSLLPKGSREQYF
TRBJ1-2 TRBD1 . 14 TRBV6-5 TGTGCCAGCAGCCTCGGACAGGGGGGCTATGGCTACACCTTC CASSLGQGGYGYTF
TRBJ1-3 . . 13 TRBV15 TGTGCCACCAGACTCCAGGGTGGAAACACCATATATTTT CATRLQGGNTIYF
TRBJ1-5 . . 15 TRBV6-1 TGTGCCAGCAGTGAATCGGGGGGGAGCAATCAGCCCCAGCATTTT CASSESGGSNQPQHF
TRBJ1-6 TRBD1 . 14 TRBV30 TGTGCCTGGAGTGTACGAGGGGGCGGTTCACCCCTCCACTTT CAWSVRGGGSPLHF
TRBJ1-1 . few 14 TRBV25-1 TGTGCCAGCAGCGGGGTGAGGGTGAACACTGAAGCTTTCTTT CASSGVRVNTEAFF
TRBJ2-1 . . 14 TRBV9 TGTGCCAGCACCCGTGAGGGCCCCTTGGATGAGCAGTTCTTC CASTREGPLDEQFF
TRBJ1-2 . . 15 TRBV5-1 TGCGCCAGCAGCTTGGAGGACAGCTCTAACTATGGCTACACCTTC CASSLEDSSNYGYTF
TRBJ1-4 . . 15 TRBV4-2 TGTGCCAGCAGCCAAGATCTCGAGGGAGGGGGAAAACTGTTTTTT CASSQDLEGGGKLFF
TRBJ2-3 . . 16 TRBV7-2 TGTGCCAGCAGCCCTCCCCCGGGGCGGGGCACAGATACGCAGTATTTT CASSPPPGRGTDTQYF
TRBJ1-4 TRBD1 once 15 TRBV30 TGTGCCTGGTCCCGGGACAGGGTCACTAATGAAAAACTGTTTTTT CAWSRDRVTNEKLFF